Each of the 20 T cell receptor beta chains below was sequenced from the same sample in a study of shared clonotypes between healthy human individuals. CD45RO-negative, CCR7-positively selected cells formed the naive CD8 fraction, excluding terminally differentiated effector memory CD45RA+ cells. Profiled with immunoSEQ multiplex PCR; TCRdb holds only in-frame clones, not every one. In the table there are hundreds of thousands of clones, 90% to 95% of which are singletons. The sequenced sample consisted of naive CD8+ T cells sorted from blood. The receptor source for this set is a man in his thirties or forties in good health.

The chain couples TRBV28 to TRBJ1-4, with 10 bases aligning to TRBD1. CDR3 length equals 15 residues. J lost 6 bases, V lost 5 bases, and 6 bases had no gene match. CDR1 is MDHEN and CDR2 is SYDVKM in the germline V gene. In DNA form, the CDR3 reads TGTGCCAGCAGTCCCCAAGGGACAGGGGATGAAAAACTGTTTTTT. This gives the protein CASSPQGTGDEKLFF.

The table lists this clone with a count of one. The CDR3 here is CASSLLAGGHNEQFF. The CDR3 DNA is TGTGCCAGCAGTTTATTAGCGGGAGGTCACAATGAGCAGTTCTTC. The J gene is TRBJ2-1, the V gene TRBV27; 10 nucleotides match TRBD2. CDR3 length: 15 amino acids. The junction had 2 bases not matched to a gene; V was cut back by 1 base and J by 5 bases. Per germline, CDR1 MNHEY and CDR2 SMNVEV (reference sequence).

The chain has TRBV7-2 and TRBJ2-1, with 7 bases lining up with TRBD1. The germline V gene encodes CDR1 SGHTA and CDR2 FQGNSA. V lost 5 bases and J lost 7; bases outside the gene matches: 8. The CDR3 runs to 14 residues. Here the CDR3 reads CASSATGIINEQFF. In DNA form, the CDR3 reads TGTGCCAGCAGCGCGACAGGGATTATTAATGAGCAGTTCTTC. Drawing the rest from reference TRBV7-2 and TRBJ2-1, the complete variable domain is GAGVSQSPSNKVTEKGKDVELRCDPISGHTALYWYRQSLGQGLEFLIYFQGNSAPDKSGLPSDRFSAERTGGSVSTLTIQRTQQEDSAVYLCASSATGIINEQFFGPGTRLTVL.

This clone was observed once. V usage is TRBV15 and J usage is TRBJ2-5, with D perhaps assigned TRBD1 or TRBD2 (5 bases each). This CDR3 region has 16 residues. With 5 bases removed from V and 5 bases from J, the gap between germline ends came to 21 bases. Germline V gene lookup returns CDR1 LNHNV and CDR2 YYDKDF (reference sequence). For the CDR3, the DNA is TGTGCCACCAGCGGGGGAAATCAGGGCGACCGGGAGACCCAGTACTTC. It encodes CATSGGNQGDRETQYF.

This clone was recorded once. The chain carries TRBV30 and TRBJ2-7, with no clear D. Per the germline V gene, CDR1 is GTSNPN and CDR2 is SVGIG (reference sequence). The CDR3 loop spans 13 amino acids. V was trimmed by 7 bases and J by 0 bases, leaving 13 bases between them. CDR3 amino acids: CAFLQSNSYEQYF. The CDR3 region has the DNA TGTGCCTTCCTTCAGAGTAACTCCTACGAGCAGTACTTC.

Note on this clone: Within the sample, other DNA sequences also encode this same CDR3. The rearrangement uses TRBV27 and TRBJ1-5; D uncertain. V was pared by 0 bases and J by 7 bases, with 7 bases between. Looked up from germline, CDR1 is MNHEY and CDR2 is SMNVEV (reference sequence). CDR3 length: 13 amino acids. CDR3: CASSLSRTQPQHF. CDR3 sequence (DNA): TGTGCCAGCAGTTTATCGCGAACACAGCCCCAGCATTTT.

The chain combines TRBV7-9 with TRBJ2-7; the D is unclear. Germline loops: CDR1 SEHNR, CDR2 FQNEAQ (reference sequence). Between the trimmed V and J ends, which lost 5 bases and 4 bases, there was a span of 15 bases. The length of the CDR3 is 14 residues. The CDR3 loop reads CASSQPEQNYEQYF. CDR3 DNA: TGTGCCAGCAGCCAACCGGAACAGAATTACGAGCAGTACTTC.

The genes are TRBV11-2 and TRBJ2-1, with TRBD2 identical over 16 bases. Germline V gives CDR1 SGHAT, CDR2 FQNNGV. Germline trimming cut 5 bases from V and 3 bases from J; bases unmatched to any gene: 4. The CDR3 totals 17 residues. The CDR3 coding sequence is TGTGCCAGCAGCCCCGGGACTAGCGGGAGGGTCTACAATGAGCAGTTCTTC. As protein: CASSPGTSGRVYNEQFF. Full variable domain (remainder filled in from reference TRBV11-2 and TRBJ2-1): EAGVAQSPRYKIIEKRQSVAFWCNPISGHATLYWYQQILGQGPKLLIQFQNNGVVDDSQLPKDRFSAERLKGVDSTLKIQPAKLEDSAVYLCASSPGTSGRVYNEQFFGPGTRLTVL.

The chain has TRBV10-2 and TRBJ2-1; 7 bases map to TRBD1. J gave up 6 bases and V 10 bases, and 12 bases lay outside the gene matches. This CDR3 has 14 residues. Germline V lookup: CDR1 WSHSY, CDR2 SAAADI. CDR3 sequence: CATKGRQGINEQFF. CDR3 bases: TGCGCCACTAAGGGGAGACAGGGTATCAATGAGCAGTTCTTC.

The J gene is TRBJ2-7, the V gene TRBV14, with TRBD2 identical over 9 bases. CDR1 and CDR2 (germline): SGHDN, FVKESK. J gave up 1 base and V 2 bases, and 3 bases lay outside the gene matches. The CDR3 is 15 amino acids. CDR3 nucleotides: TGTGCCAGCAGCCAAACTAGCGGGCATTCCTACGAGCAGTACTTC. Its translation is CASSQTSGHSYEQYF. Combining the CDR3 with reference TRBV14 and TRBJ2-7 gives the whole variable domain EAGVTQFPSHSVIEKGQTVTLRCDPISGHDNLYWYRRVMGKEIKFLLHFVKESKQDESGMPNNRFLAERTGGTYSTLKVQPAELEDSGVYFCASSQTSGHSYEQYFGPGTRLTVT.

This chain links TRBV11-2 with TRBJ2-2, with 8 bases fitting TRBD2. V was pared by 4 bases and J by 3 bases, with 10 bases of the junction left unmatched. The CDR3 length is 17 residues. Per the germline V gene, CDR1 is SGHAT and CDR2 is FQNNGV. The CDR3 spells CASSSLTWTSYTGELFF. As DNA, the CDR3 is TGTGCCAGCAGCTCCCTTACCTGGACTAGCTACACCGGGGAGCTGTTTTTT.

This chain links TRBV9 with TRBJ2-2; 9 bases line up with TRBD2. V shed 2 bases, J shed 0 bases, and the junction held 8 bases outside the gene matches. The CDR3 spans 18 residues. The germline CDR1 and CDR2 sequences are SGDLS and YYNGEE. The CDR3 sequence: CASSVSLAGVSNTGELFF. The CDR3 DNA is TGTGCCAGCAGCGTTTCTTTAGCGGGAGTGTCGAACACCGGGGAGCTGTTTTTT.

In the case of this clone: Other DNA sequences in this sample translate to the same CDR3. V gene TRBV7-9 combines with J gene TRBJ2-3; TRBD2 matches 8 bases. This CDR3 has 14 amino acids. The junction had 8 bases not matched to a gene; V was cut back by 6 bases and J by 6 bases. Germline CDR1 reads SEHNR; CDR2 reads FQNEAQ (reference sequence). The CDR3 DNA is TGTGCCAGCAGGACGGGGGGGGGCAACGATACGCAGTATTTT. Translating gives CASRTGGGNDTQYF.

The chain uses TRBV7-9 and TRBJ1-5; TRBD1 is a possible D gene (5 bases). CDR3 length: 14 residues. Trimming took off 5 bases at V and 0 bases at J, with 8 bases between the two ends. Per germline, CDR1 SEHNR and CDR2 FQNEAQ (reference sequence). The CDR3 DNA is TGTGCCAGCAGCCGAGACAGTAGCAATCAGCCCCAGCATTTT. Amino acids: CASSRDSSNQPQHF. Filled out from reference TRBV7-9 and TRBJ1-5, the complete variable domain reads DTGVSQNPRHKITKRGQNVTFRCDPISEHNRLYWYRQTLGQGPEFLTYFQNEAQLEKSRLLSDRFSAERPKGSFSTLEIQRTEQGDSAMYLCASSRDSSNQPQHFGDGTRLSIL.

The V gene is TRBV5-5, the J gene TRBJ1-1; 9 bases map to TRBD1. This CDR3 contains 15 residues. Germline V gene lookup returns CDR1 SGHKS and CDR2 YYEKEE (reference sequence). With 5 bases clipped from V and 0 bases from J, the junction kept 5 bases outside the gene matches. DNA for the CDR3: TGTGCCAGCAGATCCGGGACAGGGTTGAACACTGAAGCTTTCTTT. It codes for CASRSGTGLNTEAFF.

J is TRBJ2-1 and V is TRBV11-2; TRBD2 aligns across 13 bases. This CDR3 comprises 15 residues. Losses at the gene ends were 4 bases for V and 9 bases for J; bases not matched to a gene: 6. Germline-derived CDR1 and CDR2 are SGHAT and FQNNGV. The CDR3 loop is CASSSLAGGPFEQFF. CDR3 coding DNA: TGTGCCAGCAGCTCACTAGCGGGAGGGCCCTTTGAGCAGTTCTTC.

CDR3 amino acids: CASSLAGGQATEQFF. The CDR3 nucleotides are TGTGCCAGCAGCCTAGCGGGAGGTCAGGCTACCGAGCAGTTCTTC. The chain is built from TRBV5-5 and TRBJ2-1, with 11 bases identical to TRBD2. V shed 4 bases, J shed 10 bases, and the junction held 10 bases outside the gene matches. Germline V CDR1 and CDR2: SGHKS, YYEKEE (reference sequence). The CDR3 contains 15 residues.

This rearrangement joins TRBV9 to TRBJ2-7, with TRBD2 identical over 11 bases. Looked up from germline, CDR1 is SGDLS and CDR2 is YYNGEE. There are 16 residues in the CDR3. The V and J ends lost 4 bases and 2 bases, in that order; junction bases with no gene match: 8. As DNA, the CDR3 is TGTGCCAGCAGCCTTAGCGGGGGGGCGACAACCTACGAGCAGTACTTC. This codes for CASSLSGGATTYEQYF.

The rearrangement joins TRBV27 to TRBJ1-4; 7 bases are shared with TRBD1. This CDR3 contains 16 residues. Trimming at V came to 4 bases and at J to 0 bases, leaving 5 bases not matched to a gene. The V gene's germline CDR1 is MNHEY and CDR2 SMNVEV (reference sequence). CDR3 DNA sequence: TGTGCCAGCAGTTCCAGGACAGGTTCAACTAATGAAAAACTGTTTTTT. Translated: CASSSRTGSTNEKLFF.

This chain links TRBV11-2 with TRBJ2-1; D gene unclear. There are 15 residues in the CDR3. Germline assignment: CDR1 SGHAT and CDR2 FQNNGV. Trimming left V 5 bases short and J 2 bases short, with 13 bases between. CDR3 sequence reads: CASSDTPTTYNEQFF. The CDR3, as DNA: TGTGCCAGCAGCGACACTCCTACTACCTACAATGAGCAGTTCTTC.